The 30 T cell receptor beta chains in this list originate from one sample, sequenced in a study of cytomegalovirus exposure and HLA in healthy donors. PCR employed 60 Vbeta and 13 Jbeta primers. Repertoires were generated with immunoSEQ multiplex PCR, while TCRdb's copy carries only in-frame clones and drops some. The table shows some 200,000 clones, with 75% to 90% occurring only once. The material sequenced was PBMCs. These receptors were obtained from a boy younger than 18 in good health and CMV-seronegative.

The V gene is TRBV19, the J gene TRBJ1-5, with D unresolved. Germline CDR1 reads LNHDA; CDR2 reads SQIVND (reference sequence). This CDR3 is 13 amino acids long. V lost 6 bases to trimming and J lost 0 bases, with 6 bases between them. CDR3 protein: CASSDYSNQPQHF. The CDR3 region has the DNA TGTGCCAGTAGCGACTATAGCAATCAGCCCCAGCATTTT.

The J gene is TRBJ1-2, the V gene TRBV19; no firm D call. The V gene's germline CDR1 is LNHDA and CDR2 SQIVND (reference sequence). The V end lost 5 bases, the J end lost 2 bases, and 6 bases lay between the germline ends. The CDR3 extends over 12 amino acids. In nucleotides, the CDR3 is TGTGCCAGTAGTTTAATAAACTATGGCTACACCTTC. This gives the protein CASSLINYGYTF. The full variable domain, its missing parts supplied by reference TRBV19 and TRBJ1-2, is DGGITQSPKYLFRKEGQNVTLSCEQNLNHDAMYWYRQDPGQGLRLIYYSQIVNDFQKGDIAEGYSVSREKKESFPLTVTSAQKNPTAFYLCASSLINYGYTFGSGTRLTVV.

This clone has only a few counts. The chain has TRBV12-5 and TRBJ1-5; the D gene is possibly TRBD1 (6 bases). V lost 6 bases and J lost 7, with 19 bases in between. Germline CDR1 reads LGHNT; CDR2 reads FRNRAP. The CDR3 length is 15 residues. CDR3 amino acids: CASGPGHLVPQPQHF. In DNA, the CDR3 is TGTGCTAGTGGCCCGGGACATTTGGTACCCCAGCCCCAGCATTTT.

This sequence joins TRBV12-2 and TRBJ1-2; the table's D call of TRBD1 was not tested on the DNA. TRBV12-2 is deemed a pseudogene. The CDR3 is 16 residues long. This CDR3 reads CASRWGRDRGGYGYTF. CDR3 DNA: TGTGCAAGTCGCTGGGGTAGGGACAGGGGGGGCTATGGCTACACCTTC.

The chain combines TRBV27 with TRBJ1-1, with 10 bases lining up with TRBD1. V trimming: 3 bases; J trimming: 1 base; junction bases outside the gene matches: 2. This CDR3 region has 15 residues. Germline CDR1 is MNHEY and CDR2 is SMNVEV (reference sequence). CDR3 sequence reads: CASSFDRGPNTEAFF. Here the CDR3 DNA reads TGTGCCAGCAGTTTCGACAGGGGGCCGAACACTGAAGCTTTCTTT.

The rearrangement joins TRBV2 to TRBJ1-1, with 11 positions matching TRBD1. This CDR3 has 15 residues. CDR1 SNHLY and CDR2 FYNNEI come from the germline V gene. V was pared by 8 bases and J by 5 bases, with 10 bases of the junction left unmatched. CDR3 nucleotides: TGTGCCAGCGGAGCGGACAGGGGGCAATTAACTGAAGCTTTCTTT. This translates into CASGADRGQLTEAFF.

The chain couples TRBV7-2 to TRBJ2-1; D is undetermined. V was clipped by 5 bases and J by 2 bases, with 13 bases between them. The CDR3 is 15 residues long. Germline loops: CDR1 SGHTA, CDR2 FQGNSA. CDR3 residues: CASSPIVSPYNEQFF. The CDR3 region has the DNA TGTGCCAGCAGCCCGATAGTTTCCCCCTACAATGAGCAGTTCTTC.

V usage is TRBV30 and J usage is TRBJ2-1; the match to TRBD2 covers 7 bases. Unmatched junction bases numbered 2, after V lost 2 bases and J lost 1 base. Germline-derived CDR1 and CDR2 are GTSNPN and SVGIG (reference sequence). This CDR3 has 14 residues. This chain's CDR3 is CAWSQRGSYNEQFF. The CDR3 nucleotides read TGTGCCTGGAGTCAGCGGGGATCCTACAATGAGCAGTTCTTC.

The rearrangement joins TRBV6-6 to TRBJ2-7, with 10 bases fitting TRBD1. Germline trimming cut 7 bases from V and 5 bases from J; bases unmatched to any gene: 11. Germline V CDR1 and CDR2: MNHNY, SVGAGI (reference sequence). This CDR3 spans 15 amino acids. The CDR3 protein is CASKKDRDRGNEQYF. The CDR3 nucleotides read TGTGCCAGCAAGAAGGACCGGGACAGGGGCAACGAGCAGTACTTC.

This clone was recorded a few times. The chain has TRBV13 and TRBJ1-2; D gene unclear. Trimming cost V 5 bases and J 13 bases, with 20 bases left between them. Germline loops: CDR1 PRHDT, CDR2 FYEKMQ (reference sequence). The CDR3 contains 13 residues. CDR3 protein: CASSRRAWDGCTF. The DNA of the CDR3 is TGTGCCAGCAGCCGGAGGGCATGGGATGGATGCACCTTC.

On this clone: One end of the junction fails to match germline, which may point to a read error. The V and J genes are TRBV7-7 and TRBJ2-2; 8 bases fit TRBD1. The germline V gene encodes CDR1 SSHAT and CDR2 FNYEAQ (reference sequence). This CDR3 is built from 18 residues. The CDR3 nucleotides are TGTGCTAGCAGCTTAATTTTGGGCGGGACAGGAGGGACCGGGGAGCTGTTTTTT. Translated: CASSLILGGTGGTGELFF.

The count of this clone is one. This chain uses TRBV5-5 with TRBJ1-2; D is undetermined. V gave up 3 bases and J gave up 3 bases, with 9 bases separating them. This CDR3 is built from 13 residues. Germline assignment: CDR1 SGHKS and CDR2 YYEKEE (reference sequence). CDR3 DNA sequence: TGTGCCAGCAGCTCAGGATTTGACTATGGCTACACCTTC. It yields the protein CASSSGFDYGYTF.

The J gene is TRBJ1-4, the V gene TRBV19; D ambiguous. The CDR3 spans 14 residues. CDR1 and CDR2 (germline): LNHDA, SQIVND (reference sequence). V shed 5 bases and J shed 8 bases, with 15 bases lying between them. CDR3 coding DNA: TGTGCCAGTAGTTTGGGAGAGGTCGGGGAAAAACTGTTTTTT. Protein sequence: CASSLGEVGEKLFF.

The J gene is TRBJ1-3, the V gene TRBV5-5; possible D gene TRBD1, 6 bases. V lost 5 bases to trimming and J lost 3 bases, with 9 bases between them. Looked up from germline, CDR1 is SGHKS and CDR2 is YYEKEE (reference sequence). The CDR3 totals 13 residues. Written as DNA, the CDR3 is TGTGCCAGCAGACTGGACAGTGGAAACACCATATATTTT. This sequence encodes CASRLDSGNTIYF.

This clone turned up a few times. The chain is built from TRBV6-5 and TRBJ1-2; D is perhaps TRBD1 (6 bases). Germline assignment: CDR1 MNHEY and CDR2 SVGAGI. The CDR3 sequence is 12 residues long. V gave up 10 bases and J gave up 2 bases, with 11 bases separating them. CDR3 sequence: CATLGGNYGYTF. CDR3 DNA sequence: TGTGCCACCCTTGGGGGCAACTATGGCTACACCTTC.

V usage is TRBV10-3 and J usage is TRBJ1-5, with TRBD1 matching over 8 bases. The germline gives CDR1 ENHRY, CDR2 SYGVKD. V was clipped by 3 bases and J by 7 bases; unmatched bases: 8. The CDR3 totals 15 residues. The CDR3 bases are TGTGCCATCAGTGATTTAGACAGGGGCGGACAGCCCCAGCATTTT. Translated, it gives CAISDLDRGGQPQHF.

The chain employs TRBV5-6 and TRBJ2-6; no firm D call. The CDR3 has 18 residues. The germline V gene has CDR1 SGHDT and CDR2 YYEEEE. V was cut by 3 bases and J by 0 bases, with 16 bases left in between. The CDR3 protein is CASSSKFLPSSGANVLTF. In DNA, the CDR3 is TGTGCCAGCAGCTCCAAGTTTCTCCCTAGCTCTGGGGCCAACGTCCTGACTTTC.

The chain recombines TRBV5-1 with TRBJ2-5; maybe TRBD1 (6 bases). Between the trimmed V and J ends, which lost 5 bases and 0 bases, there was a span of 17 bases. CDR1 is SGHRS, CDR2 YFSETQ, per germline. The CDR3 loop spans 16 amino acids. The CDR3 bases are TGCGCCAGCAGAAACGGACAGATTAACTACCAAGAGACCCAGTACTTC. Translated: CASRNGQINYQETQYF.

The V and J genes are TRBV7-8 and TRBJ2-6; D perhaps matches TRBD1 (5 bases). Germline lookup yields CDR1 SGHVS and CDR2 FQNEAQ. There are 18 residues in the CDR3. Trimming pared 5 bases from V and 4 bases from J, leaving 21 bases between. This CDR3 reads CASSRPGSTGAGANVLTF. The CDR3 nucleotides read TGTGCCAGCAGCCGACCCGGTAGTACTGGGGCGGGGGCCAACGTCCTGACTTTC.

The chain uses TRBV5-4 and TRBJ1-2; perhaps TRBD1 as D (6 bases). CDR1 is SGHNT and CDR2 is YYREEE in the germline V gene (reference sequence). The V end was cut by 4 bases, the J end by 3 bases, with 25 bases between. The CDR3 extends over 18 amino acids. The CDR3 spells CASSSILRGSSNYYGYTF. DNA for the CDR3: TGTGCCAGCAGCAGCATCCTCAGGGGATCATCTAATTACTATGGCTACACCTTC.

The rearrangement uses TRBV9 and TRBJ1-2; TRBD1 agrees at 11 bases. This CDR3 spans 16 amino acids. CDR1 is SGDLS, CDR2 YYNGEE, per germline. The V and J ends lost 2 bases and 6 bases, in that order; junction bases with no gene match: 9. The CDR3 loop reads CASSVSSDRGRDGYTF. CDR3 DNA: TGTGCCAGCAGCGTGTCCTCGGACAGGGGGCGTGATGGCTACACCTTC.

Here the CDR3 reads CASSLEGDRRNYGYTF. CDR3 bases: TGTGCCAGCAGCTTAGAAGGGGACAGGCGTAACTATGGCTACACCTTC. The rearrangement uses TRBV11-2 and TRBJ1-2, with 8 bases fitting TRBD1. The V gene end was trimmed by 0 bases and the J gene end by 1 base; junction bases not matched to a gene: 4. The CDR3 totals 16 residues. Germline V gene sequence: CDR1 SGHAT, CDR2 FQNNGV.

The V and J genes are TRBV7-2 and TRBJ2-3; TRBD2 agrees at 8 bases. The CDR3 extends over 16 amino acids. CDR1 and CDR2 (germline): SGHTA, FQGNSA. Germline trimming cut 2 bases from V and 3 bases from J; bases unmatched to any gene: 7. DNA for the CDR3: TGTGCCAGCAGCTTAATTACGGGAGGGCCGACAGATACGCAGTATTTT. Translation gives CASSLITGGPTDTQYF.

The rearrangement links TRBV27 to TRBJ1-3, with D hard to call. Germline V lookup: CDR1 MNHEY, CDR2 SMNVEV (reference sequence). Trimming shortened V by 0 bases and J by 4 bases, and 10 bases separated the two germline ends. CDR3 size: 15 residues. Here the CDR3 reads CASSLSGGPGNTIYF. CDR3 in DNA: TGTGCCAGCAGTTTATCTGGCGGGCCCGGAAACACCATATATTTT.

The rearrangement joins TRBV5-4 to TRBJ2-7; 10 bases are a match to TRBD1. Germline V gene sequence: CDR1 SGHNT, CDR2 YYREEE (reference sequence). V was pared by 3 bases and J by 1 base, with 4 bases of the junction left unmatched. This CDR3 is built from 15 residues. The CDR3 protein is CASSSWDRGSYEQYF. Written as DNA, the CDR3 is TGTGCCAGCAGCTCGTGGGACAGGGGATCCTACGAGCAGTACTTC. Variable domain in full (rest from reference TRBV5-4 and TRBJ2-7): ETGVTQSPTHLIKTRGQQVTLRCSSQSGHNTVSWYQQALGQGPQFIFQYYREEENGRGNFPPRFSGLQFPNYSSELNVNALELDDSALYLCASSSWDRGSYEQYFGPGTRLTVT.

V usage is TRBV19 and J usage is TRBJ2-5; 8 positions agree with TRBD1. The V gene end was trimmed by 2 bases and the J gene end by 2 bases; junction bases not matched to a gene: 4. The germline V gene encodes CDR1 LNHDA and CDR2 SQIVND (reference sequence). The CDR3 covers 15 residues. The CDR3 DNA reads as TGTGCCAGTAGTATAAACAGGGGGTGGCAAGAGACCCAGTACTTC. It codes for CASSINRGWQETQYF.

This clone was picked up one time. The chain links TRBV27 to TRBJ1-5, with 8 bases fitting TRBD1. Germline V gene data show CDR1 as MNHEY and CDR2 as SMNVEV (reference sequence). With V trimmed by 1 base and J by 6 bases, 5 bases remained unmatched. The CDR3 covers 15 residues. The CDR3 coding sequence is TGTGCCAGCAGTTTATATCCAGGGGGCGGTCAGCCCCAGCATTTT. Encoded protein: CASSLYPGGGQPQHF.

The CDR3 sequence: CASSPDRGGSPLHF. The DNA for the CDR3 is TGTGCCAGCAGCCCCGACAGGGGGGGCTCACCCCTCCACTTT. The chain combines TRBV6-6 with TRBJ1-6, with TRBD1 matching over 9 bases. Germline values: CDR1 MNHNY, CDR2 SVGAGI (reference sequence). The CDR3 consists of 14 residues. The junction had 7 bases not matched to a gene; V was cut back by 6 bases and J by 10 bases.

CDR3 protein: CASTLIPGYYGYTF. DNA of the CDR3: TGTGCCAGCACCCTAATCCCAGGGTACTATGGCTACACCTTC. The chain couples TRBV2 to TRBJ1-2; a weak D match, TRBD1 (5 bases). V was pared by 7 bases and J by 3 bases, with 15 bases between. CDR3 length equals 14 residues. In germline, CDR1 is SNHLY, CDR2 FYNNEI. Drawing the rest from reference TRBV2 and TRBJ1-2, the complete variable domain is EPEVTQTPSHQVTQMGQEVILRCVPISNHLYFYWYRQILGQKVEFLVSFYNNEISEKSEIFDDQFSVERPDGSNFTLKIRSTKLEDSAMYFCASTLIPGYYGYTFGSGTRLTVV.

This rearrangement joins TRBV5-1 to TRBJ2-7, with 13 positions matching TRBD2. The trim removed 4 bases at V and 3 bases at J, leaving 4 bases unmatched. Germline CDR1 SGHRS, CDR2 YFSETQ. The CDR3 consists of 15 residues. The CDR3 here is CASSPGLAGNYEQYF. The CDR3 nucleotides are TGCGCCAGCAGCCCGGGACTAGCGGGGAACTACGAGCAGTACTTC.